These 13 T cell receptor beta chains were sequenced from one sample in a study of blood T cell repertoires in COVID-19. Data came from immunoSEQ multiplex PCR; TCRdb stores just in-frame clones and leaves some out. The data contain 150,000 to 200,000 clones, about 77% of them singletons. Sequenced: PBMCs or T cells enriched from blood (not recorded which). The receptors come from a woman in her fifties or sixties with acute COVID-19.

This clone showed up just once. The CDR3 nucleotides read TGTGCCAGCACCCTACTCAGGGGTCGATCAGGCACTGAAGCTTTCTTT. Its translation: CASTLLRGRSGTEAFF. This rearrangement joins TRBV9 to TRBJ1-1; a possible D gene is TRBD1 (6 bases). Per the germline V gene, CDR1 is SGDLS and CDR2 is YYNGEE. The length of the CDR3 is 16 residues. Trimming left V 6 bases short and J 4 bases short, with 22 bases between.

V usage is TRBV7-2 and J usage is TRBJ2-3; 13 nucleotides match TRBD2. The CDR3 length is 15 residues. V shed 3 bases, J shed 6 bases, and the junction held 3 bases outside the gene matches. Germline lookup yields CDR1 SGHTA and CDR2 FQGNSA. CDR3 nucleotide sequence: TGTGCCAGCAGCTTTACTAGCGGGGGGGCTGATACGCAGTATTTT. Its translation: CASSFTSGGADTQYF.

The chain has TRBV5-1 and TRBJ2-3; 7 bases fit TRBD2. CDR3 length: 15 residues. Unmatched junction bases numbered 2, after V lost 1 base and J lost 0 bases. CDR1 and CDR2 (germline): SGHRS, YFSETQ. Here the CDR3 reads CASSLPAGSTDTQYF. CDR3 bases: TGCGCCAGCAGCTTGCCAGCGGGGAGCACAGATACGCAGTATTTT.

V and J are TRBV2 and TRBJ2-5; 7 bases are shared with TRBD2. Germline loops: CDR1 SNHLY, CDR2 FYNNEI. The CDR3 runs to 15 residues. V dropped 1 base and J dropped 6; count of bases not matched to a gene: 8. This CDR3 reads CASSEVGLGGKTQYF. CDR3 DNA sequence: TGTGCCAGCAGTGAAGTGGGTCTGGGAGGGAAGACCCAGTACTTC.

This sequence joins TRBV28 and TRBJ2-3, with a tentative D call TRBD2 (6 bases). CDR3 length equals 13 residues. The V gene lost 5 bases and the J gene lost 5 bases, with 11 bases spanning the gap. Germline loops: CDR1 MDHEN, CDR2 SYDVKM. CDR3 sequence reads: CASSGAGLDTQYF. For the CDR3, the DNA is TGTGCCAGCAGTGGGGCGGGATTAGATACGCAGTATTTT. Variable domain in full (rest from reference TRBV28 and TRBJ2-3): DVKVTQSSRYLVKRTGEKVFLECVQDMDHENMFWYRQDPGLGLRLIYFSYDVKMKEKGDIPEGYSVSREKKERFSLILESASTNQTSMYLCASSGAGLDTQYFGPGTRLTVL.

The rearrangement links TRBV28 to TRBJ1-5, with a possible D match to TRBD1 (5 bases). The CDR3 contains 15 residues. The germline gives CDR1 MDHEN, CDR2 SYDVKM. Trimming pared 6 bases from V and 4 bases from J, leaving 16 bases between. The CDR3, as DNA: TGTGCCAGCAGCCCCGGGCCGGGGGGAAATCAGCCCCAGCATTTT. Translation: CASSPGPGGNQPQHF.

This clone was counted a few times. In DNA form, the CDR3 reads TGTGCCAGCAGTGGCCACAGGGTCAATCAGCCCCAGCATTTT. Translating gives CASSGHRVNQPQHF. V is TRBV6-2 or TRBV6-3 and J is TRBJ1-5; D is perhaps TRBD1 (6 bases). The CDR3 totals 14 residues. Trimming stripped 5 bases from V and 3 bases from J, with 11 bases between. Germline CDR1 reads MNHEY; CDR2 reads SVGEGT.

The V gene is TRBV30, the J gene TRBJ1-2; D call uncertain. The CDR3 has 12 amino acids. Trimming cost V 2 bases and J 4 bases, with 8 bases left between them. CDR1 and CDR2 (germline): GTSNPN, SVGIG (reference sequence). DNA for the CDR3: TGTGCCTGGAGTTACAGTTCCTATGGCTACACCTTC. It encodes CAWSYSSYGYTF.

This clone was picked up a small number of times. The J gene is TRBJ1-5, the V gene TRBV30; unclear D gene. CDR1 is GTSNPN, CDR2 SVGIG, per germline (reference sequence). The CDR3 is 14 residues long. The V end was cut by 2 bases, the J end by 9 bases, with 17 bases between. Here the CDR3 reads CAWSSGSTLRPQHF. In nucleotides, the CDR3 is TGTGCCTGGAGTTCGGGTTCGACCCTTCGGCCCCAGCATTTT.

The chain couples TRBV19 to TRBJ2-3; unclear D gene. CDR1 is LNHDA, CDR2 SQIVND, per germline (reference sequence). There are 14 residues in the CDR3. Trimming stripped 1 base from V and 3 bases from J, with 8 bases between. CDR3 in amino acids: CASSIGPQTDTQYF. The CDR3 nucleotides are TGTGCCAGTAGTATAGGTCCTCAGACAGATACGCAGTATTTT.

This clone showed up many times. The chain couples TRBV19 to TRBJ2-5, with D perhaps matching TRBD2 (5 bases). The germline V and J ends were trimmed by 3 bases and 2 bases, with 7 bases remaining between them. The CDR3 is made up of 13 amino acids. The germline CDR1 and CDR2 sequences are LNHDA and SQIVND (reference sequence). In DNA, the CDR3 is TGTGCCAGTAGTATGGACTTTCAAGAGACCCAGTACTTC. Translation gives CASSMDFQETQYF.

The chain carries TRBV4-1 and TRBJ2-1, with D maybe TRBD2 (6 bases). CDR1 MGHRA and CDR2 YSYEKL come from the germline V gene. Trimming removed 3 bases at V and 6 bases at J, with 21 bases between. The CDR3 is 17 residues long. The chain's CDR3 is CASSQVPRGLPSNEQFF. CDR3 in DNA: TGCGCCAGCAGCCAGGTTCCAAGGGGACTTCCAAGCAATGAGCAGTTCTTC.

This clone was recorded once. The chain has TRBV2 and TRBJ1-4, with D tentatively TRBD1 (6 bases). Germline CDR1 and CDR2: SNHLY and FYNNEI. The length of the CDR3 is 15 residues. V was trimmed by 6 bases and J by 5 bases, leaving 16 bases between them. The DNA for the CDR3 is TGTGCCAGCAGCGAGGCCGGGACACCAAATGAAAAACTGTTTTTT. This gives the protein CASSEAGTPNEKLFF.